The entry below gives a single TCR beta chain sequence along with its context. What it binds is unknown. This sample stems from a study of cytomegalovirus exposure and HLA in healthy donors. The wider study: The roughly 670 first-cohort repertoires shared a platform with the 110 or so validation repertoires, as reported in a later analysis.

Germline V gene lookup returns CDR1 SQVTM and CDR2 ANQGSEA. The CDR3 totals 16 residues. Trimming cost V 1 base and J 4 bases; bases outside gene matches: 7. Sequencing was performed with immunoSEQ multiplex PCR; in TCRdb, only in-frame clones are kept and a portion is missing. The sample contains around 150,000 clones, about 90% of which appear only once. Study-wide results and limits: As confirmed in vitro, a few CMV-associated chains were specific for CMV antigens.

The sequence was collected from a woman aged 18-29 years in good health and CMV-seropositive. Sequenced material: PBMCs. The genes are TRBV29-1 and TRBJ2-7; TRBD2 aligns across 13 bases. As DNA, the CDR3 is TGCAGCGTTGAAGCTCTACTAGCGGGAGGGCCTTACGAGCAGTACTTC. This encodes CSVEALLAGGPYEQYF.